These T cell receptor beta chains were read from a single sample in a study of T cells in Graves' hyperthyroidism and ophthalmopathy. MiXCR, applied by TCRdb to the multiplex PCR reads, yields one record per CDR3 protein. Of hundreds of thousands of distinct CDR3 sequences in the sample, approximately 25% were seen once. The sequenced sample was blood. These receptor sequences come from a woman under 40 with Graves' ophthalmopathy. CDR3s include the opening cysteine and the closing phenylalanine or tryptophan. The D gene is left open where the match is weak. Some rows have no size entry. The others give once, few or many, or a class for an expanded clone.

clone_size j_call d_call v_call cdr3_aa cdr3_nt
many TRBJ2-7 NA TRBV10-3 CAIRARIGEGGLEQYF TGTGCCATCAGGGCCAGAATCGGTGAGGGCGGTCTCGAGCAGTACTTC
many TRBJ2-5 NA TRBV20-1 CSADPRDSQETQYF TGCAGTGCAGACCCACGGGACTCCCAAGAGACCCAGTACTTC
many TRBJ2-5 TRBD2 TRBV9 CASSPYSSGGGETQYF TGTGCCAGCAGCCCATATTCTAGCGGGGGAGGGGAGACCCAGTACTTC
NA TRBJ2-7 NA TRBV11-2 CASSYQVNYEQYF TGTGCCAGCAGCTATCAGGTGAACTACGAGCAGTACTTC
NA TRBJ1-2 NA TRBV30 CAWSGYTGNYGYTF TGTGCCTGGAGTGGCTATACAGGGAACTATGGCTACACCTTC
many TRBJ2-7 NA TRBV20-1 CSAPDRSSYEQYF TGCAGTGCACCTGACAGGTCCTCCTACGAGCAGTACTTC
NA TRBJ1-1 NA TRBV27 CATQPYQGLNTEAFF TGTGCCACCCAGCCGTATCAGGGTTTAAACACTGAAGCTTTCTTT
NA TRBJ2-5 TRBD2 TRBV20-1 CSARGMAGGPGETQYF TGCAGTGCTAGGGGGATGGCGGGGGGGCCAGGAGAGACCCAGTACTTC
few TRBJ1-1 NA TRBV6-1 CASSRRDEAFF TGTGCCAGCAGTCGCCGGGACGAAGCTTTCTTT
many TRBJ2-7 NA TRBV10-3 CAISDSYYEQYF TGTGCCATCAGTGACAGTTATTACGAGCAGTACTTC
NA TRBJ1-3 NA TRBV12-3/TRBV12-4 CASSLGLTGNTIYF TGTGCCAGCAGTTTAGGACTGACTGGAAACACCATATATTTT
NA TRBJ1-1 NA TRBV7-3 CASSFLRQERNTEAFF TGTGCCAGCAGCTTCCTCAGACAGGAGAGGAACACTGAAGCTTTCTTT
many TRBJ2-5 TRBD2 TRBV20-1 CSASGGAGETQYF TGCAGTGCTAGCGGGGGGGCCGGAGAGACCCAGTACTTC
few TRBJ1-2 NA TRBV19 CASSRGRSLFNYGYTF TGTGCCAGTAGCCGCGGAAGATCCCTGTTTAACTATGGCTACACCTTC
many TRBJ2-2 NA TRBV6-5 CASSYFGGLNTGELFF TGTGCCAGCAGTTACTTTGGGGGCTTGAACACCGGGGAGCTGTTTTTT
few TRBJ1-2 NA TRBV28 CASREGGEIIYGYTF TGTGCCAGCCGGGAAGGGGGGGAGATTATCTATGGCTACACCTTC
many TRBJ2-2 NA TRBV6-4 CASSDRGQPGELFF TGTGCCAGCAGTGACCGGGGTCAGCCCGGGGAGCTGTTTTTT
many TRBJ2-4 NA TRBV6-1 CASSATGAGNIQYF TGTGCCAGCAGCGCGACAGGAGCGGGAAACATTCAGTACTTC
few TRBJ1-2 TRBD1 TRBV6-2/TRBV6-3 CASRRGQADGYTF TGTGCCAGCAGACGCGGACAGGCGGATGGCTACACCTTC
few TRBJ2-7 TRBD1 TRBV7-9 CASSIRTGAYEQYF TGTGCCAGCAGCATCAGGACAGGGGCCTACGAGCAGTACTTC
many TRBJ2-7 NA TRBV2 CASSAMGRESSYEQYF TGTGCCAGCAGTGCGATGGGACGGGAAAGCTCCTACGAGCAGTACTTC
many TRBJ2-7 NA TRBV28 CASSPPQHTGTYEQYF TGTGCCAGCAGTCCGCCGCAACACACAGGGACCTACGAGCAGTACTTC
many TRBJ1-2 NA TRBV6-1 CASGPHVESYGYTF TGTGCCAGCGGACCACATGTAGAGTCCTATGGCTACACCTTC
NA TRBJ2-7 TRBD2 TRBV12-3/TRBV12-4 CATRTSGPNEQYF TGTGCCACCCGGACTAGCGGGCCTAACGAGCAGTACTTC
many TRBJ2-5 TRBD2 TRBV12-3/TRBV12-4 CASSLMASREGQYF TGTGCCAGCAGTTTGATGGCTAGCAGGGAGGGCCAGTACTTC
many TRBJ2-7 NA TRBV30 CAWSDRASYEQYF TGTGCCTGGAGCGACCGGGCCTCTTACGAGCAGTACTTC
many TRBJ1-2 NA TRBV4-3 CASSQDRLTGYTF TGCGCCAGCAGCCAAGACAGGCTAACCGGCTACACCTTC
many TRBJ2-6 NA TRBV6-2/TRBV6-3 CASSGWAGANVLTF TGTGCCAGCAGTGGCTGGGCTGGGGCCAACGTCCTGACTTTC
few TRBJ1-1 NA TRBV28 CASSPPRDPWVNTEAFF TGTGCCAGCAGCCCCCCAAGAGACCCTTGGGTGAACACTGAAGCTTTCTTT
many TRBJ1-5 NA TRBV12-3/TRBV12-4 CASSFSAGPNQPQHF TGTGCCAGCAGTTTCTCGGCCGGACCAAATCAGCCCCAGCATTTT
many TRBJ2-7 NA TRBV5-1 CASSLQSYEQYF TGCGCCAGCAGCTTACAGAGCTACGAGCAGTACTTC
NA TRBJ1-5 NA TRBV20-1 CSVEIFDQESYSNQPQHF TGCAGTGTAGAGATCTTTGATCAGGAAAGCTATAGCAATCAGCCCCAGCATTTT
NA TRBJ2-5 TRBD1 TRBV6-2/TRBV6-3 CASSPDRQQTQYF TGTGCCAGCAGTCCGGACAGGCAACAGACCCAGTACTTC
many TRBJ1-1 TRBD1 TRBV28 CASSPRDRGMTEAFF TGTGCCAGCAGTCCCCGGGACAGGGGGATGACTGAAGCTTTCTTT
few TRBJ2-5 NA TRBV4-2 CASSQGAGAVQETQYF TGTGCCAGCAGCCAAGGGGCGGGGGCCGTACAAGAGACCCAGTACTTC
NA TRBJ1-1 NA TRBV5-6 CASSAQSSLNTGAFF TGTGCCAGCAGCGCCCAGAGCAGCCTGAACACTGGAGCTTTCTTT
many TRBJ2-5 TRBD1 TRBV2 CASSPTGRQGPGETQYF TGTGCCAGCAGTCCCACCGGACGACAGGGGCCGGGAGAGACCCAGTACTTC
NA TRBJ1-2 NA TRBV28 CASSFRDIYGYTF TGTGCCAGCAGTTTCCGGGACATCTATGGCTACACCTTC
NA TRBJ1-6 NA TRBV5-5 CASSLGTGWNSPLHF TGTGCCAGCAGCTTGGGCACAGGGTGGAATTCACCCCTCCACTTT
NA TRBJ2-2 NA TRBV3-1 CASSHTQGNTGELFF TGTGCCAGCAGCCATACACAGGGAAACACCGGGGAGCTGTTTTTT
few TRBJ2-6 NA TRBV27 CACSDPSGANVLTF TGTGCCTGCAGTGATCCCTCTGGGGCCAACGTCCTGACTTTC
NA TRBJ2-5 NA TRBV6-1 CASSDGRTFQETQYF TGTGCCAGCAGTGACGGCCGGACATTCCAAGAGACCCAGTACTTC
NA TRBJ2-7 NA TRBV3-1 CASSQGGWGSPYEQYF TGTGCCAGCAGCCAAGGGGGTTGGGGCAGTCCCTACGAGCAGTACTTC
many TRBJ2-7 TRBD2 TRBV6-1 CAARGGLGGEQYF TGTGCCGCGCGGGGGGGTTTGGGAGGGGAGCAGTACTTC